This TCR beta chain was identified during a study of CD8 T cells in ankylosing spondylitis. Findings and caveats of the study: Clones linked to disease, bearing a CD8+ phenotype, were relatively rare in peripheral blood. Within matched ankylosing spondylitis synovial fluid, disease-linked clones were reportedly significantly enriched. Previous work reported some of these motif variants in the synovial fluid and blood of reactive arthritis. Typical of ankylosing spondylitis blood, it appeared, was a TCR beta motif of under 10 highly homologous variants.

With molecular barcodes, quantitative 5'-RACE was used to make the TCR beta libraries. Via MiXCR, TCRdb re-called the 5' RACE reads, giving one row per CDR3 protein. The table lists hundreds of thousands of distinct CDR3 sequences, 26% of them singletons. The germline CDR1 and CDR2 sequences are GTSNPN and SVGIG (reference sequence). This CDR3 has 13 amino acids. After removal of 4 bases from V and 4 bases from J, the junction contained 3 bases not matched to a gene. On this clonotype: Antigen: not known.

The receptor was isolated from a male donor with ankylosing spondylitis. Sequenced material: blood, either unsorted or a sorted T cell fraction (not recorded which). The rearrangement uses TRBV30 and TRBJ2-1; 8 bases map to TRBD2. This chain's CDR3 is CAWMIAGYNEQFF. CDR3 DNA sequence: TGTGCCTGGATGATAGCGGGGTACAATGAGCAGTTCTTC. The variable domain in full, with the rest retrieved from reference TRBV30 and TRBJ2-1, is SQTIHQWPATLVQPVGSPLSLECTVEGTSNPNLYWYRQAAGRGLQLLFYSVGIGQISSEVPQNLSASRPQDRQFILSSKKLLLSDSGFYLCAWMIAGYNEQFFGPGTRLTVL.